This T cell receptor (beta chain) stems from a study of Siglec-9 on CD8 T cells in melanoma. General study findings and limits: Siglec-9 reportedly marks and regulates an effector memory CD8+ T-cell subset apparently accumulating in melanoma tumors.

Using immunoSEQ multiplex PCR, the repertoire was profiled, and TCRdb retains in-frame clones only, with some absent. The table has 25,000 to 30,000 clones, roughly 80% seen once. A word on this clone: Its antigen is not known.

The clonotype was recovered from a human donor in good health. The source material was Siglec-9- CD8+ T cells sorted from blood.

The CDR3 DNA reads TGTGCCAGCAGTGGCCAGAACAATGAGCAGTTCTTC. This sequence encodes CASSGQNNEQFF. The V call is TRBV2, the J call TRBJ2-1; D not resolved. CDR1 and CDR2 from the germline V gene are SNHLY and FYNNEI. V was trimmed by 4 bases and J by 5 bases, leaving 6 bases between them. The CDR3 is made up of 12 amino acids.